This T cell receptor beta chain was captured by sequencing in a study of shared clonotypes between healthy human individuals. Unsorted PBMC DNA went through sequencing on ten immunoSEQ deep assay plates. TCRdb's copy holds only in-frame clones and misses some; the assay was immunoSEQ multiplex PCR. The sample has around 530,000 clones, roughly 79% seen once; the top ten hold more than 10%. The germline V gene encodes CDR1 SGHKS and CDR2 YYEKEE (reference sequence). With V trimmed by 4 bases and J by 2 bases, 4 bases remained unmatched. This CDR3 is built from 15 residues. Genomic DNA of unsorted samples came from 85 million to 90 million PBMCs. This clone was seen more than once but under ten times.

The clonotype comes from a woman aged 40-49 years in good health. Some clones in this sample may be carry-over from other donors' samples. This sequence joins TRBV5-5 and TRBJ2-5, with 11 bases that match TRBD2. The sample taken for sequencing was PBMCs. CDR3: CASSPGLAEQETQYF. The CDR3 bases are TGTGCCAGCAGCCCGGGACTAGCGGAACAAGAGACCCAGTACTTC.